Below are 18 T cell receptor beta chains sequenced from a single sample in a study of vaccination and CD4 T cells after COVID-19. The study sequenced cultured CD4+ T cell DNA using the Oncomine TCR Beta short-read assay. TCRdb fed the PCR reads into MiXCR, producing one record per CDR3 protein. This table has 15,000 to 20,000 distinct CDR3 sequences, about 73% appearing once. Their antigen targets remain unknown. The treatment: roughly ten-day PBMC culture with coronavirus spike peptide pools or control peptides (ViraFEST assay). Sequencing used CD4+ T cells from blood, cultured in vitro. The receptors were sampled from a human donor who had recovered from COVID-19.

This chain joins TRBV6-1 and TRBJ2-7, with D tentatively TRBD2 (5 bases). V was pared by 6 bases and J by 7 bases, with 10 bases between. The CDR3 loop spans 11 amino acids. CDR1 and CDR2 from the germline V gene are MNHNS and SASEGT. CDR3 protein: CASSGLGEQYF. The CDR3 DNA reads as TGTGCCAGCAGCGGACTTGGGGAGCAGTACTTC.

This rearrangement joins TRBV30 to TRBJ1-6; the D is unclear. The V end was cut by 3 bases, the J end by 12 bases, with 18 bases between. The CDR3 extends over 14 amino acids. From germline, CDR1 is GTSNPN and CDR2 SVGIG (reference sequence). Here the CDR3 reads CAWRLLRITEPLHF. The CDR3 nucleotides are TGTGCCTGGAGGTTACTGCGGATTACCGAACCCCTCCACTTT.

The chain employs TRBV6-1 and TRBJ1-1; D is ambiguous. Germline lookup yields CDR1 MNHNS and CDR2 SASEGT. The CDR3 runs to 14 residues. V lost 7 bases to trimming and J lost 0 bases, with 12 bases between them. The CDR3 bases are TGTGCCAGCAAGACTGGGGAAATGAACACTGAAGCTTTCTTT. Its protein is CASKTGEMNTEAFF.

The chain carries TRBV15 and TRBJ1-1, with TRBD1 identical over 12 bases. The germline CDR1 and CDR2 sequences are LNHNV and YYDKDF (reference sequence). With V trimmed by 2 bases and J by 4 bases, 8 bases remained unmatched. The CDR3 runs to 17 residues. The CDR3 DNA follows: TGTGCCACCAGCAGACTGGGACAGGGGGCGATAGGCACTGAAGCTTTCTTT. This codes for CATSRLGQGAIGTEAFF.

The chain has TRBV5-4 and TRBJ1-2; TRBD1 might be the D (5 bases). CDR3 length: 13 residues. The germline V and J ends were trimmed by 4 bases and 5 bases, with 12 bases remaining between them. Looked up from germline, CDR1 is SGHNT and CDR2 is YYREEE (reference sequence). CDR3 sequence (DNA): TGTGCCAGCAGCCGGGGACCGGCATATGGCTACACCTTC. Protein product: CASSRGPAYGYTF.

The chain is built from TRBV27 and TRBJ2-2; TRBD2 matches at 9 bases. After removal of 3 bases from V and 4 bases from J, the junction contained 3 bases not matched to a gene. The CDR3 spans 15 residues. Germline V gene data show CDR1 as MNHEY and CDR2 as SMNVEV (reference sequence). The CDR3 bases are TGTGCCAGCAGTTTCCTAGCGGGACTCACCGGGGAGCTGTTTTTT. Its translation is CASSFLAGLTGELFF.

The chain combines TRBV20-1 with TRBJ1-4; tentatively, D is TRBD1 (5 bases). The CDR3 is 13 residues long. CDR1 and CDR2 (germline): DFQATT, SNEGSKA (reference sequence). Trimming removed 6 bases from V and 2 bases from J, with 10 bases in between. The chain's CDR3 is CSANRPTNEKLFF. DNA of the CDR3: TGCAGTGCCAACAGGCCTACTAATGAAAAACTGTTTTTT.

The chain couples TRBV11-2 to TRBJ2-5; D unresolved. Germline V gives CDR1 SGHAT, CDR2 FQNNGV. The CDR3 loop spans 11 amino acids. V was cut by 3 bases and J by 3 bases, with 2 bases left in between. CDR3 DNA sequence: TGTGCCAGCAGCTTCGAAGAGACCCAGTACTTC. Its translation is CASSFEETQYF.

This clonotype showed up just a few times. The chain couples TRBV7-9 to TRBJ2-2, with D unresolved. Trimming pared 3 bases from V and 8 bases from J, leaving 7 bases between. There are 12 residues in the CDR3. Germline CDR1 reads SEHNR; CDR2 reads FQNEAQ (reference sequence). CDR3 sequence: CASSFNSGELFF. The DNA of the CDR3 is TGTGCCAGCAGCTTCAATTCAGGGGAGCTGTTTTTT.

The J gene is TRBJ1-1, the V gene TRBV7-9; a weak D match, TRBD1 (5 bases). The CDR3 runs to 17 residues. V gave up 5 bases and J gave up 5 bases, with 24 bases separating them. Germline V CDR1 and CDR2: SEHNR, FQNEAQ (reference sequence). CDR3 in amino acids: CASSRFGHTVGGTEAFF. The CDR3 coding sequence is TGTGCCAGCAGCCGATTCGGGCACACCGTGGGGGGAACTGAAGCTTTCTTT.

V and J are TRBV28 and TRBJ1-1; perhaps TRBD1 as D (5 bases). With 8 bases removed from V and 11 bases from J, the gap between germline ends came to 18 bases. The CDR3 has 12 amino acids. Germline lookup yields CDR1 MDHEN and CDR2 SYDVKM. The CDR3: CASYISGFNAFF. For the CDR3, the DNA is TGTGCCAGCTATATCTCAGGGTTCAACGCTTTCTTT.

The V gene is TRBV7-8, the J gene TRBJ2-1, with TRBD1 identical over 10 bases. Germline CDR1 is SGHVS and CDR2 is FQNEAQ. This CDR3 contains 15 residues. J gave up 7 bases and V 5 bases, and 8 bases lay outside the gene matches. CDR3 protein: CASSPPGQGRNEQFF. In DNA form, the CDR3 reads TGTGCCAGCAGCCCCCCGGGACAGGGGAGGAATGAGCAGTTCTTC.

The chain joins TRBV20-1 to TRBJ1-4, with 9 bases aligning to TRBD1. The CDR3 runs 17 residues. J lost 8 bases, V lost 3 bases, and 16 bases had no gene match. Germline-derived CDR1 and CDR2 are DFQATT and SNEGSKA (reference sequence). The CDR3 DNA follows: TGCAGTGCTAGGAAGGGGACAGGGCCAATGGCGGGGGAAAAACTGTTTTTT. Its protein is CSARKGTGPMAGEKLFF.

This clonotype was detected a few times. J is TRBJ1-2 and V is TRBV6-1; D gene ambiguous. V dropped 3 bases and J dropped 5 bases, with 4 bases sitting between them. The CDR3 has 11 amino acids. Per the germline V gene, CDR1 is MNHNS and CDR2 is SASEGT. The CDR3 is CASSELYGYTF. The CDR3 DNA reads TGTGCCAGCAGTGAGCTTTATGGCTACACCTTC.

The chain employs TRBV27 and TRBJ1-5, with D perhaps TRBD1 (5 bases). This CDR3 has 15 amino acids. Deletions cut 6 bases from V and 7 bases from J, with 19 bases between. The germline gives CDR1 MNHEY, CDR2 SMNVEV (reference sequence). The CDR3 protein is CASSEAGTSMQPQHF. The CDR3 nucleotides read TGTGCCAGCAGCGAGGCGGGGACTAGTATGCAGCCCCAGCATTTT.

The gene calls are TRBV27 and TRBJ2-1; 11 positions agree with TRBD2. CDR1 and CDR2 from the germline V gene are MNHEY and SMNVEV (reference sequence). CDR3 size: 17 residues. After removal of 1 base from V and 4 bases from J, the junction contained 6 bases not matched to a gene. The CDR3 sequence is CASSLYTTSGSYNEQFF. The CDR3, as DNA: TGTGCCAGCAGTTTATACACAACTAGCGGGAGTTACAATGAGCAGTTCTTC.

The chain couples TRBV6-1 to TRBJ2-5; the match to TRBD1 covers 11 bases. The CDR3 extends over 15 amino acids. The germline V gene encodes CDR1 MNHNS and CDR2 SASEGT. The J segment lost 5 bases and the V segment lost 11 bases, leaving 13 bases of the junction unmatched. The DNA of the CDR3 is TGTGCCGGCAAACCGGGACAGGGGGGGGGGGAGACCCAGTACTTC. This gives the protein CAGKPGQGGGETQYF.

This clonotype was detected only a few times. The V and J genes are TRBV6-1 and TRBJ2-1; 9 bases map to TRBD2. The DNA matches TRBJ2-7 better at its end, which makes the J call doubtful. Germline CDR1 MNHNS, CDR2 SASEGT. The CDR3 covers 15 residues. CDR3 sequence (DNA): TGTGCCAGCAGGGAGGCGGGACTAGCCTTGCACGAGCAGTACTTC. This codes for CASREAGLALHEQYF.